This T cell receptor (beta chain) was identified in a study of T cells after yellow fever vaccination. Study outcomes and limitations: A weaker secondary response peaked on day 5, the primary on day 15. The appearance of a small share of clonotypes in both CD4 and CD8 compartments was observed. In post-booster samples, most primary-vaccination clones reappeared (about 96% CD4, 75% to 90% CD8).

Looked up from germline, CDR1 is MNHEY and CDR2 is SVGAGI. The V and J ends lost 10 bases and 5 bases respectively, with 14 bases between them. This CDR3 contains 12 residues. UMIs and a universal primer site were added when TCR cDNA was made by 5'RACE template switching. TCRdb redid the calling of the 5' RACE reads with MiXCR, one entry per CDR3 protein. Of over 120,000 distinct CDR3 sequences in the sample, just over 6.5% were seen once. This clonotype was found many times. The antigen remains unidentified. The sample consisted of CD4+ T cells sorted from PBMCs, taken 10 days after the yellow fever booster vaccination. This chain joins TRBV6-5 and TRBJ2-5, with D perhaps matching TRBD1 (5 bases). The TCR originated in a man aged 25 to 40 who received the YFV17D yellow fever vaccine. The CDR3 here is CATARAGETQYF. The CDR3 DNA follows: TGTGCCACCGCTAGGGCAGGGGAGACCCAGTACTTC.